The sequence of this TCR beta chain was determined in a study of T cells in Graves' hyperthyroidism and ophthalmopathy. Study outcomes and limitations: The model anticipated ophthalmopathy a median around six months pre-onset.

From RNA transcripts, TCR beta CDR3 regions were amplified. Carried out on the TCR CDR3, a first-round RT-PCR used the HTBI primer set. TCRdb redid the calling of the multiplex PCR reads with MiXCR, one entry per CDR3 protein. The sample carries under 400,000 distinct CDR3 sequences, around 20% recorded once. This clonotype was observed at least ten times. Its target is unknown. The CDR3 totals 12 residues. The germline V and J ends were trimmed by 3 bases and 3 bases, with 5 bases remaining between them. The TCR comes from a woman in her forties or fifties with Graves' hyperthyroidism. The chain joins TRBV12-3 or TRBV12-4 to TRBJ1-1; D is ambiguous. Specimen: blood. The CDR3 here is CASSFTYTEAFF. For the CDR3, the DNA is TGTGCCAGCAGTTTTACCTACACTGAAGCTTTCTTT.